These 17 T cell receptor beta chains were sequenced from one sample in a study of blood T cell repertoires in COVID-19. Profiling relied on immunoSEQ multiplex PCR, and the TCRdb table lists in-frame clones only, not all of them. The sample holds a few hundred thousand clones; more than 85% are singletons and the top ten take more than 0.85%. Sequenced material: PBMCs or T cells enriched from blood (not recorded which). The receptors derive from a woman between 40 and 50 years old who had been exposed to COVID-19.

The J gene is TRBJ1-3, the V gene TRBV24-1; D uncertain. This CDR3 spans 17 amino acids. Germline lookup yields CDR1 KGHDR and CDR2 SFDVKD. Deletions cut 4 bases from V and 2 bases from J, with 17 bases between. The DNA for the CDR3 is TGTGCCACCAGTGACTCGGGAAGGGAGACGGCTGGAAACACCATATATTTT. Translation gives CATSDSGRETAGNTIYF.

This chain joins TRBV2 and TRBJ1-2; D unresolved. CDR1 SNHLY and CDR2 FYNNEI come from the germline V gene. The CDR3 has 14 residues. Trimming pared 6 bases from V and 8 bases from J, leaving 19 bases between. Here the CDR3 reads CASRPSRVAGGYTF. In DNA, the CDR3 is TGTGCCAGCAGGCCCAGCCGGGTGGCGGGAGGCTACACCTTC.

The rearrangement links TRBV6-1 to TRBJ2-3; 8 nucleotides align to TRBD2. The CDR3 is 17 amino acids. Germline V gene data show CDR1 as MNHNS and CDR2 as SASEGT. The ends lost 4 bases at V and 3 bases at J; junction bases unmatched: 12. In DNA form, the CDR3 reads TGTGCCAGCAGTGCGCGCGTTAAAAGCGGGAGTACAGATACGCAGTATTTT. Translated, it gives CASSARVKSGSTDTQYF.

The genes are TRBV19 and TRBJ1-4; no reliable D call. V was pared by 6 bases and J by 8 bases, with 13 bases between. The germline V gene has CDR1 LNHDA and CDR2 SQIVND (reference sequence). This CDR3 has 13 amino acids. The CDR3 DNA reads TGTGCCAGTAGCCCGCCCCGGTTGGAAAAACTGTTTTTT. It specifies CASSPPRLEKLFF.

The J gene is TRBJ1-5, the V gene TRBV7-2, with 9 bases fitting TRBD1. CDR1 and CDR2 (germline): SGHTA, FQGNSA. Trimming took 2 bases from V and 6 from J; bases not matched to a gene: 2. The CDR3 consists of 14 residues. In DNA, the CDR3 is TGTGCCAGCAGCTTAAACAGGGGGCCTCAGCCCCAGCATTTT. Encoded protein: CASSLNRGPQPQHF. The full variable domain, in which reference TRBV7-2 and TRBJ1-5 provide the parts outside the CDR3, is GAGVSQSPSNKVTEKGKDVELRCDPISGHTALYWYRQSLGQGLEFLIYFQGNSAPDKSGLPSDRFSAERTGGSVSTLTIQRTQQEDSAVYLCASSLNRGPQPQHFGDGTRLSIL.

The J gene is TRBJ1-5, the V gene TRBV7-8; 8 bases agree with TRBD1. Germline V gene lookup returns CDR1 SGHVS and CDR2 FQNEAQ. The CDR3 consists of 14 residues. The V segment lost 4 bases and the J segment 6 bases; nucleotides outside the gene matches: 5. CDR3 DNA sequence: TGTGCCAGCAGCTCGGACAGGGCGGCTCAGCCCCAGCATTTT. Protein product: CASSSDRAAQPQHF.

This clone has a single count. V usage is TRBV6-5 and J usage is TRBJ2-3; 9 bases fit TRBD1. CDR1 MNHEY and CDR2 SVGAGI come from the germline V gene. Trimming at V came to 6 bases and at J to 4 bases, leaving 8 bases not matched to a gene. The CDR3 has 15 residues. CDR3 protein: CASRTGQGKADTQYF. DNA of the CDR3: TGTGCCAGCAGGACGGGACAGGGCAAAGCAGATACGCAGTATTTT.

CDR3 nucleotides: TGTGCCAGCTCACCAGCAGGTCGGGCAGGGGGCCGATTGAGCAATCAGCCCCAGCATTTT. It codes for CASSPAGRAGGRLSNQPQHF. This chain uses TRBV18 with TRBJ1-5; 8 nucleotides align to TRBD1. The V gene's germline CDR1 is KGHSH and CDR2 LQKENI. Trimming at V came to 2 bases and at J to 1 base, leaving 16 bases not matched to a gene. This CDR3 spans 20 amino acids.

The chain employs TRBV13 and TRBJ2-6; 7 bases match TRBD1. The CDR3 has 16 residues. Germline CDR1 reads PRHDT; CDR2 reads FYEKMQ (reference sequence). Trimming cost V 4 bases and J 0 bases; bases outside gene matches: 3. DNA for the CDR3: TGTGCCAGCAGCTCAAACAGGGGCTCTGGGGCCAACGTCCTGACTTTC. Protein sequence: CASSSNRGSGANVLTF.

The CDR3 DNA is TGTGCCAGCAGACTAGGACAGTATGGCTACACCTTC. Protein product: CASRLGQYGYTF. The chain is built from TRBV5-6 and TRBJ1-2; D may be TRBD1 (6 bases). Germline CDR1 SGHDT, CDR2 YYEEEE. The CDR3 contains 12 residues. The V end was cut by 5 bases, the J end by 5 bases, with 10 bases between.

The chain has TRBV29-1 and TRBJ1-1, with 9 bases identical to TRBD1. CDR3 length equals 13 residues. The J segment lost 4 bases and the V segment lost 4 bases, leaving 4 bases of the junction unmatched. Germline values: CDR1 SQVTM, CDR2 ANQGSEA. Here the CDR3 reads CSVGGQGRTEAFF. For the CDR3, the DNA is TGCAGCGTTGGGGGACAGGGCCGCACTGAAGCTTTCTTT.

The rearrangement uses TRBV6-5 and TRBJ2-3; TRBD2 agrees at 12 bases. Germline V gene lookup returns CDR1 MNHEY and CDR2 SVGAGI. The CDR3 length is 14 residues. V dropped 11 bases and J dropped 2; count of bases not matched to a gene: 5. This CDR3 is CASTSGGTTDTQYF. The CDR3 DNA reads TGTGCCTCGACTAGCGGGGGAACCACAGATACGCAGTATTTT.

V is TRBV29-1 and J is TRBJ2-5, with 9 bases matching TRBD1. Germline loops: CDR1 SQVTM, CDR2 ANQGSEA. With V trimmed by 6 bases and J by 2 bases, 28 bases remained unmatched. This CDR3 comprises 21 residues. The CDR3 coding sequence is TGCAGCGTGCCTAGAAGAATGTTATTGCGGGACAGGGAGTTTGGTCAAGAGACCCAGTACTTC. Amino acid sequence: CSVPRRMLLRDREFGQETQYF.

This chain joins TRBV19 and TRBJ1-4; D is ambiguous. The CDR3 length is 15 residues. CDR1 and CDR2 from the germline V gene are LNHDA and SQIVND (reference sequence). Trimming took off 3 bases at V and 11 bases at J, with 19 bases between the two ends. The CDR3 loop reads CASSMPQQMGRKLFF. CDR3 DNA sequence: TGTGCCAGTAGTATGCCCCAACAGATGGGCAGGAAACTGTTTTTT.

This clone was detected only once. The rearrangement links TRBV18 to TRBJ2-7; no clear D. V was pared by 0 bases and J by 6 bases, with 12 bases between. Germline V gene sequence: CDR1 KGHSH, CDR2 LQKENI. The CDR3 extends over 14 amino acids. The CDR3 is CASSPPSLSSEQYF. CDR3 DNA: TGTGCCAGCTCACCACCGTCCCTGTCGAGCGAGCAGTACTTC.

The V call is TRBV27, the J call TRBJ1-1, with TRBD1 identical over 7 bases. Germline CDR1 and CDR2: MNHEY and SMNVEV (reference sequence). V dropped 0 bases and J dropped 6; count of bases not matched to a gene: 13. This CDR3 region has 17 residues. The CDR3 protein is CASSLSPTGFGGSEAFF. The CDR3 region has the DNA TGTGCCAGCAGTTTATCCCCGACAGGGTTTGGTGGTTCTGAAGCTTTCTTT.

This clone was observed once. The chain carries TRBV6-5 and TRBJ2-3; 7 bases align to TRBD2. Germline V gene lookup returns CDR1 MNHEY and CDR2 SVGAGI. The CDR3 is 14 residues long. J gave up 0 bases and V 10 bases, and 7 bases lay outside the gene matches. Here the CDR3 DNA reads TGTGCCACGAGCCTTAGCGGGAGCACAGATACGCAGTATTTT. Translation: CATSLSGSTDTQYF.